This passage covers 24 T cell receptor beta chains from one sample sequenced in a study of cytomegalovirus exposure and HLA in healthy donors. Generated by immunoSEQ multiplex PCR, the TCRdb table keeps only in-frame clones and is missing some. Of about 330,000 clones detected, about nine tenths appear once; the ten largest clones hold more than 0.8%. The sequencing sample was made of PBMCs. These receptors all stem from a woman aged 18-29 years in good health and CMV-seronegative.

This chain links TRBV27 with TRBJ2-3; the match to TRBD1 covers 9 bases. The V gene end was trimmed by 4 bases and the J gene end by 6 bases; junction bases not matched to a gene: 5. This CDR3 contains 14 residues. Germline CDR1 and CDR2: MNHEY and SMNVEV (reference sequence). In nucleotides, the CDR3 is TGTGCCAGCAGTTCCCAGGACAGGGGTGATACGCAGTATTTT. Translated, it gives CASSSQDRGDTQYF.

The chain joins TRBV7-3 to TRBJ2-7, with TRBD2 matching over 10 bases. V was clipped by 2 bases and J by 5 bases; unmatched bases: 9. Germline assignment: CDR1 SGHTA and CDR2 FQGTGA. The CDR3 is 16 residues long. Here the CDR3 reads CASSLLSPSGSDEQYF. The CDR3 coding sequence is TGTGCCAGCAGCTTATTGTCCCCTAGCGGGAGTGACGAGCAGTACTTC. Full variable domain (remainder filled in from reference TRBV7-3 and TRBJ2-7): GAGVSQTPSNKVTEKGKYVELRCDPISGHTALYWYRQSLGQGPEFLIYFQGTGAADDSGLPNDRFFAVRPEGSVSTLKIQRTERGDSAVYLCASSLLSPSGSDEQYFGPGTRLTVT.

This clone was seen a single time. The CDR3 loop reads CASSPDGGSYEQYF. The CDR3 bases are TGTGCCAGCAGCCCGGACGGGGGGTCCTACGAGCAGTACTTC. This chain joins TRBV5-4 and TRBJ2-7; 7 positions match TRBD2. The V segment lost 4 bases and the J segment 1 base; nucleotides outside the gene matches: 5. From germline, CDR1 is SGHNT and CDR2 YYREEE (reference sequence). The CDR3 is made up of 14 amino acids.

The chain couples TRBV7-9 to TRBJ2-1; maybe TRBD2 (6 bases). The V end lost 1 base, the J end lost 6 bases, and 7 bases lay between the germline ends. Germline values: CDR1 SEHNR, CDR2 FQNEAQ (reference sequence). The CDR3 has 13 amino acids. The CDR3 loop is CASSLGLGNEQFF. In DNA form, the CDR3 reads TGTGCCAGCAGCTTAGGACTAGGCAATGAGCAGTTCTTC.

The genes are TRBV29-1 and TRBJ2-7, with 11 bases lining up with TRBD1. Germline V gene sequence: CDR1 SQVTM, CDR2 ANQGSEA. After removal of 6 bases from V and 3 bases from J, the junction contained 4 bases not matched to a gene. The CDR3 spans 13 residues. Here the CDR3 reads CSVAGTGGYEQYF. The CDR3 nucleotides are TGCAGCGTGGCGGGGACAGGGGGCTACGAGCAGTACTTC.

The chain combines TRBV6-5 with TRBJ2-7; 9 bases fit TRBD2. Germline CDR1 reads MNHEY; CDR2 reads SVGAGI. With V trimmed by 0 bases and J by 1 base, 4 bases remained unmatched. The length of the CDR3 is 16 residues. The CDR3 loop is CASSYSLLAGSYEQYF. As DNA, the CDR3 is TGTGCCAGCAGTTACTCGCTTCTAGCGGGGTCCTACGAGCAGTACTTC.

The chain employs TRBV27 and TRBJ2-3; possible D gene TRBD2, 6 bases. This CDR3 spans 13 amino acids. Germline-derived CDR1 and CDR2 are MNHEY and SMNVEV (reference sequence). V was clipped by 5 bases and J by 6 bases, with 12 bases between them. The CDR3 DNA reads TGTGCCAGCAGTCCATTTCGGGGGGATACGCAGTATTTT. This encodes CASSPFRGDTQYF.

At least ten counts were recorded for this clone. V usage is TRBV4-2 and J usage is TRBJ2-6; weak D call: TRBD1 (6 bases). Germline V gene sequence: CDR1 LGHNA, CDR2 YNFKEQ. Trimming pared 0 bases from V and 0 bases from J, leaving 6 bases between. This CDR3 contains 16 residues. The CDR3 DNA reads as TGTGCCAGCAGCCAAGAGGACAGCTCTGGGGCCAACGTCCTGACTTTC. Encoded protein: CASSQEDSSGANVLTF.

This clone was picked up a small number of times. CDR3 sequence reads: CASSVGGPGPQPQHF. For the CDR3, the DNA is TGTGCCAGCAGCGTGGGGGGACCCGGCCCTCAGCCCCAGCATTTT. The chain couples TRBV9 to TRBJ1-5, with D possibly TRBD1 on 5 matching bases. CDR3 length equals 15 residues. V lost 2 bases to trimming and J lost 6 bases, with 15 bases between them. Germline V CDR1 and CDR2: SGDLS, YYNGEE.

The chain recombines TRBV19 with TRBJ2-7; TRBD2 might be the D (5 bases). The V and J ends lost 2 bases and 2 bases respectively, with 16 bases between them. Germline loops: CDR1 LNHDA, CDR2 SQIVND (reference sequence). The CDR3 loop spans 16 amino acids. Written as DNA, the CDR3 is TGTGCCAGTAGTATAACCGGACGGGGTCTGGCCTACGAGCAGTACTTC. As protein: CASSITGRGLAYEQYF.

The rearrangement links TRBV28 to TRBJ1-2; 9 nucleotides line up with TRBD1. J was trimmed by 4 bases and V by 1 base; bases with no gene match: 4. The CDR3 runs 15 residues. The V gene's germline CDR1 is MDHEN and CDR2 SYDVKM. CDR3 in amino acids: CASSLYQGQGYGYTF. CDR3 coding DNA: TGTGCCAGCAGTTTATATCAGGGACAGGGCTATGGCTACACCTTC.

CDR3 region: CASSQVPGQGSAYEQYF. The CDR3 region has the DNA TGCGCCAGCAGCCAAGTCCCGGGACAGGGGTCGGCCTACGAGCAGTACTTC. This chain connects TRBV4-3 to TRBJ2-7; TRBD1 matches 10 bases. Germline-derived CDR1 and CDR2 are LGHNA and YSLEER. CDR3 size: 17 residues. J lost 2 bases, V lost 1 base, and 8 bases had no gene match.

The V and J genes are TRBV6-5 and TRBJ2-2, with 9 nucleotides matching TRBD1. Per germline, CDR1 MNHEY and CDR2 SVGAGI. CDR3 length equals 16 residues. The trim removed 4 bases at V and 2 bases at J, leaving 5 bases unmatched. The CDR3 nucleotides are TGTGCCAGCAGTTTTCACAGGGGGCTAAACACCGGGGAGCTGTTTTTT. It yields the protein CASSFHRGLNTGELFF.

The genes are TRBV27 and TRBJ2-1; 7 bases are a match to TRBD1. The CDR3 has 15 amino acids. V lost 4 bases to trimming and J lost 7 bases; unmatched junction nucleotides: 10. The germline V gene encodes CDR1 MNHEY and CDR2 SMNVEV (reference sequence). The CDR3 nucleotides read TGTGCCAGCAGTTCTCCCACACAGGGGAGTAATGAGCAGTTCTTC. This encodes CASSSPTQGSNEQFF.

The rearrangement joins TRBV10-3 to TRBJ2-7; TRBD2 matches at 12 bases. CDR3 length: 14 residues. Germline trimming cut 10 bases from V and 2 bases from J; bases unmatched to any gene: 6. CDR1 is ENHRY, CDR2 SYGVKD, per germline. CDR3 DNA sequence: TGTGCCAGCGGACTAGCGGGACCCACCTACGAGCAGTACTTC. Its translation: CASGLAGPTYEQYF.

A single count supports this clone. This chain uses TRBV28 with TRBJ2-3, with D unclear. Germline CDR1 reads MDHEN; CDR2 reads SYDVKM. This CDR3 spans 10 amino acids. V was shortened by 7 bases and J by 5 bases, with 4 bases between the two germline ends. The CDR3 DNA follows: TGTGCCAGCACGGGAGATACGCAGTATTTT. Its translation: CASTGDTQYF.

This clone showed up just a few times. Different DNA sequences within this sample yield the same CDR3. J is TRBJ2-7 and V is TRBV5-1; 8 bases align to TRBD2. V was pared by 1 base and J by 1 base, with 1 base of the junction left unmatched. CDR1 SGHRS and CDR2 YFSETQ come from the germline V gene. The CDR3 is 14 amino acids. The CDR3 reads CASSLTSGSYEQYF. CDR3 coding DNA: TGCGCCAGCAGCTTGACTAGCGGTTCCTACGAGCAGTACTTC. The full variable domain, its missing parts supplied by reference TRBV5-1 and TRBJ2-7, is KAGVTQTPRYLIKTRGQQVTLSCSPISGHRSVSWYQQTPGQGLQFLFEYFSETQRNKGNFPGRFSGRQFSNSRSEMNVSTLELGDSALYLCASSLTSGSYEQYFGPGTRLTVT.

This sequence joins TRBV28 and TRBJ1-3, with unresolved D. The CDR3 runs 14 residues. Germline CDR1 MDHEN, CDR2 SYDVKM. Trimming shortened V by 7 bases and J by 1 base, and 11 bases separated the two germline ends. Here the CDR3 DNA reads TGTGCCAGCACCCCGGGGTGGTCTGGAAACACCATATATTTT. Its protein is CASTPGWSGNTIYF.

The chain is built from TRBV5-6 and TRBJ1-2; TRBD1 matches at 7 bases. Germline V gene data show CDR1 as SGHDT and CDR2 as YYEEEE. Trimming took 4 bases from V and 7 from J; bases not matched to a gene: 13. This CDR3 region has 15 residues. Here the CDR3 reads CASSRVDREDGGYTF. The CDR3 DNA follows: TGTGCCAGCAGCCGTGTCGACAGGGAAGATGGTGGCTACACCTTC.

CDR3 residues: CASSEAAGGWYGYTF. The CDR3 nucleotides read TGTGCCAGCAGTGAAGCGGCAGGGGGCTGGTATGGCTACACCTTC. The rearrangement joins TRBV6-1 to TRBJ1-2; 8 bases align to TRBD1. This CDR3 has 15 residues. Germline-derived CDR1 and CDR2 are MNHNS and SASEGT. The trim removed 0 bases at V and 5 bases at J, leaving 5 bases unmatched.

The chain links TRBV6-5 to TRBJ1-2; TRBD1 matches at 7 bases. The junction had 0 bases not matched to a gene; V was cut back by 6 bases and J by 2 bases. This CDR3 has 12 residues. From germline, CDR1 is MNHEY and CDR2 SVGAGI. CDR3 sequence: CASRTGNYGYTF. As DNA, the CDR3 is TGTGCCAGCAGGACAGGGAACTATGGCTACACCTTC.

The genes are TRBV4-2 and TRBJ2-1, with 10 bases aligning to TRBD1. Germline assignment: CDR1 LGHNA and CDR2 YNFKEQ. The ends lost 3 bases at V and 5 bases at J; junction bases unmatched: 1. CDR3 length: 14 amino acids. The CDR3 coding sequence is TGTGCCAGCAGCCAGGGGACAGGGGACAATGAGCAGTTCTTC. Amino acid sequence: CASSQGTGDNEQFF.

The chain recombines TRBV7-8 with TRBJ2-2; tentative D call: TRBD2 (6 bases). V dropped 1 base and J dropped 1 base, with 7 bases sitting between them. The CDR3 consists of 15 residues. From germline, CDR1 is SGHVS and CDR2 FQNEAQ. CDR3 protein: CASSLGGGNTGELFF. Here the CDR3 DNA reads TGTGCCAGCAGCTTAGGGGGAGGGAACACCGGGGAGCTGTTTTTT.

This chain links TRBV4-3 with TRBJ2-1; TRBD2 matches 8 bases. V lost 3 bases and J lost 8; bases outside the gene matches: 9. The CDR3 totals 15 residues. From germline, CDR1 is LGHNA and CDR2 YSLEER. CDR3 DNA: TGCGCCAGCAGCCAGTTATCAGCGGGAGCGGATGAGCAGTTCTTC. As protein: CASSQLSAGADEQFF.